This record covers a single T cell receptor (beta chain). Its antigen is not identified. The data were obtained in a study of cytomegalovirus exposure and HLA in healthy donors. The ends were cut back, 4 bases at V and 4 bases at J, with 19 bases in the middle. The V gene's germline CDR1 is MNHEY and CDR2 SVGAGI. The CDR3 is 16 amino acids. Broader study findings: Differences between HLA loci emerged in a later analysis of TCR association rates, with DRB1 most and HLA-C fewest.

In the PCR, 60 Vbeta and 13 Jbeta primers were used. Clones were sequenced by immunoSEQ multiplex PCR, and TCRdb holds only the in-frame ones, with some missing. The sample lists some 120,000 clones; roughly 76% were seen once. This TCR was sampled from a woman aged 55-69 years in good health and CMV-seropositive. The sample taken for sequencing was PBMCs. This rearrangement joins TRBV6-5 to TRBJ1-1; D unclear. The CDR3 DNA sequence: TGTGCCAGCAGTTTTTACGGGGTCTCTAAGGGCACTGAAGCTTTCTTT. Its protein is CASSFYGVSKGTEAFF.